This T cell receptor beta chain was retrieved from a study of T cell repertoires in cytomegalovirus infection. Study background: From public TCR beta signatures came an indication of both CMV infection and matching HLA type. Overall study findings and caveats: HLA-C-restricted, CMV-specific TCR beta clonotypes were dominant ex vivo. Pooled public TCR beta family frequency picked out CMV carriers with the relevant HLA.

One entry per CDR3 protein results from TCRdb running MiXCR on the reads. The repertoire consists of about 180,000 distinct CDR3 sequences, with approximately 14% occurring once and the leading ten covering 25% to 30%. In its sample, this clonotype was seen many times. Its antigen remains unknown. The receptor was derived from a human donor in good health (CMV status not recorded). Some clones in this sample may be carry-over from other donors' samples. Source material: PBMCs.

DNA for the CDR3: TGTGCCAGCAGTTCCCGACAGGGCAGAGCCGGGGAGCTGTTTTTT. This sequence encodes CASSSRQGRAGELFF. V gene TRBV12-3 or TRBV12-4 combines with J gene TRBJ2-2; 7 nucleotides match TRBD1. With 4 bases clipped from V and 6 bases from J, the junction kept 8 bases outside the gene matches. The CDR3 spans 15 residues.